The clone carrying this T cell receptor (beta chain) is classed as medium-sized. What it recognizes is unknown. The data derive from a study of persistence of HIV-infected CD4 T cells. The immunoSEQ assay was version 4, run in survey mode. Generated by immunoSEQ multiplex PCR, the TCRdb table keeps only in-frame clones and is missing some. The sample shows under 20,000 clones, approximately 65% of them seen only once. Lysates of CMV-infected fibroblasts at 9.5 to 10 ug/mL stimulated these cells. Responding CD4+ T cells were sorted by upregulation of both CD40 ligand and CD69. This CDR3 comprises 15 residues. The V end lost 0 bases, the J end lost 4 bases, and 13 bases lay between the germline ends. Germline V CDR1 and CDR2: SGHRS, YFSETQ.

The chain is built from TRBV5-1 and TRBJ1-1; D call uncertain. The sequenced sample was CD4+ T cells sorted from PBMCs after roughly 19-hour stimulation, obtained from a patient who received antiretroviral therapy. The receptor's source is an adult woman with HIV who was CMV-seropositive. This chain's CDR3 is CASSLGSGIGTEAFF. The DNA for the CDR3 is TGCGCCAGCAGCTTGGGGTCCGGGATTGGCACTGAAGCTTTCTTT.